The next 13 T cell receptor beta chains were all read from a single sample in a study of cytomegalovirus exposure and HLA in healthy donors. Clones were sequenced by immunoSEQ multiplex PCR, and TCRdb holds only the in-frame ones, with some missing. This sample has over 60,000 clones, with approximately 96% found just once. Sequencing was done on a sample of PBMCs. The receptors originated from a woman aged 18 to 35 in good health and CMV-seropositive.

The chain employs TRBV30 and TRBJ2-4, with a tentative D call TRBD2 (6 bases). Germline V gene sequence: CDR1 GTSNPN, CDR2 SVGIG (reference sequence). This CDR3 comprises 10 residues. The CDR3: CAAGLMIQYF. In DNA, the CDR3 is TGTGCTGCGGGACTCATGATTCAGTACTTC. The whole variable domain, filled in from reference TRBV30 and TRBJ2-4, reads SQTIHQWPATLVQPVGSPLSLECTVEGTSNPNLYWYRQAAGRGLQLLFYSVGIGQISSEVPQNLSASRPQDRQFILSSKKLLLSDSGFYLCAAGLMIQYFGAGTRLSVL.

The rearrangement links TRBV6-1 to TRBJ1-5, with 7 bases fitting TRBD1. Germline-derived CDR1 and CDR2 are MNHNS and SASEGT. With 2 bases clipped from V and 5 bases from J, the junction kept 9 bases outside the gene matches. This CDR3 has 16 residues. This CDR3 reads CASSERVGQGDQPQHF. CDR3 coding DNA: TGTGCCAGCAGTGAACGGGTGGGGCAGGGGGATCAGCCCCAGCATTTT.

The table lists this clone with a count of one. V gene TRBV10-3 combines with J gene TRBJ1-3; a weak D match, TRBD1 (6 bases). This CDR3 comprises 16 residues. Per germline, CDR1 ENHRY and CDR2 SYGVKD. V was shortened by 5 bases and J by 0 bases, with 14 bases between the two germline ends. The CDR3 DNA reads TGTGCCATCAGTCTGGGTCAGGGGTCCTCTGGAAACACCATATATTTT. Protein product: CAISLGQGSSGNTIYF.

The V gene is TRBV27, the J gene TRBJ2-7; TRBD1 matches 7 bases. The J segment lost 3 bases and the V segment lost 6 bases, leaving 5 bases of the junction unmatched. The CDR3 loop spans 13 amino acids. CDR1 is MNHEY and CDR2 is SMNVEV in the germline V gene (reference sequence). This CDR3 is CASSRTGVYEQYF. The CDR3 region has the DNA TGTGCCAGCAGCCGGACAGGCGTCTACGAGCAGTACTTC.

The chain uses TRBV11-3 and TRBJ1-1, with D maybe TRBD1 (5 bases). Germline V lookup: CDR1 SGHNT, CDR2 YENEEA. The CDR3 consists of 14 residues. V lost 3 bases and J lost 2, with 10 bases in between. As DNA, the CDR3 is TGTGCCAGCAGCTTTGGTCAGGGAAACACTGAAGCTTTCTTT. Translated, it gives CASSFGQGNTEAFF.

The chain uses TRBV19 and TRBJ2-7, with 8 bases fitting TRBD1. This CDR3 region has 14 residues. Germline V CDR1 and CDR2: LNHDA, SQIVND (reference sequence). The V and J ends lost 4 bases and 0 bases, in that order; junction bases with no gene match: 2. CDR3 DNA: TGTGCCAGTAGTAGGGGACAGGACTCCTACGAGCAGTACTTC. Amino acids: CASSRGQDSYEQYF.

This clone has just one count. The chain uses TRBV19 and TRBJ1-2, with D tentatively TRBD1 (5 bases). Germline assignment: CDR1 LNHDA and CDR2 SQIVND (reference sequence). This CDR3 has 16 amino acids. Trimming removed 9 bases from V and 4 bases from J, with 24 bases in between. Written as DNA, the CDR3 is TGTGCCAGCGTGACAAACCGACACGACAGATTCTATGGCTACACCTTC. This encodes CASVTNRHDRFYGYTF.

The rearrangement joins TRBV5-6 to TRBJ2-3; the match to TRBD1 covers 10 bases. Germline loops: CDR1 SGHDT, CDR2 YYEEEE. The CDR3 is made up of 15 amino acids. The ends lost 4 bases at V and 3 bases at J; junction bases unmatched: 5. The CDR3 sequence: CASSHDRGLTDTQYF. CDR3 nucleotides: TGTGCCAGCAGCCACGACAGGGGGCTTACAGATACGCAGTATTTT.

The table lists this clone with a count of one. The gene calls are TRBV5-4 and TRBJ2-1; possibly TRBD1 for D (6 bases). Germline V gene sequence: CDR1 SGHNT, CDR2 YYREEE (reference sequence). The length of the CDR3 is 14 residues. V lost 0 bases and J lost 5, with 9 bases in between. The CDR3 reads CASSLVPGDNEQFF. The CDR3 bases are TGTGCCAGCAGCTTGGTTCCAGGGGACAATGAGCAGTTCTTC.

The V call is TRBV6-5, the J call TRBJ2-7; TRBD2 aligns across 9 bases. The CDR3 length is 16 residues. The germline V gene encodes CDR1 MNHEY and CDR2 SVGAGI. The junction had 9 bases not matched to a gene; V was cut back by 0 bases and J by 6 bases. DNA of the CDR3: TGTGCCAGCAGTTACTCGATAAGCGGGGGGTCCACCGAGCAGTACTTC. It translates to CASSYSISGGSTEQYF.

This chain joins TRBV27 and TRBJ2-3, with 10 bases identical to TRBD2. The CDR3 is made up of 17 amino acids. V was pared by 4 bases and J by 4 bases, with 11 bases of the junction left unmatched. Germline CDR1 is MNHEY and CDR2 is SMNVEV (reference sequence). CDR3 nucleotide sequence: TGTGCCAGCAGTTCCCTCGTCACTAGCGGGATAGCAGATACGCAGTATTTT. It specifies CASSSLVTSGIADTQYF.

The rearrangement links TRBV7-9 to TRBJ2-1; the D gene is possibly TRBD2 (6 bases). Germline CDR1 reads SEHNR; CDR2 reads FQNEAQ (reference sequence). V lost 7 bases and J 7 bases, leaving 11 bases between the germline ends. The CDR3 contains 12 residues. The CDR3 protein is CASTTGENEQFF. The CDR3 DNA reads as TGTGCCAGCACCACGGGGGAGAATGAGCAGTTCTTC.

V is TRBV27 and J is TRBJ1-1, with D unresolved. The CDR3 has 13 residues. The germline gives CDR1 MNHEY, CDR2 SMNVEV (reference sequence). V lost 3 bases and J 3 bases, leaving 8 bases between the germline ends. CDR3 amino acids: CASSFEGDTEAFF. The CDR3 DNA reads TGTGCCAGCAGTTTTGAGGGAGACACTGAAGCTTTCTTT.